This T cell receptor beta chain is from a study of OX40 agonist ivuxolimab in advanced cancers. Method: immunoSEQ multiplex PCR; TCRdb's copy keeps in-frame clones and lacks some. Counted here are approximately 61,000 clones, about 88% occurring once; the ten biggest clones make up about a sixth. Study-wide results and caveats: Among patients with partial responses at 0.1-3.0 mg/kg, clonal expansion was among the lowest.

As regards this clone: The antigen is not known.

Germline V gene sequence: CDR1 MNHNS, CDR2 SASEGT. CDR3 length: 10 amino acids. V dropped 11 bases and J dropped 5 bases, with 10 bases sitting between them. The sequence was obtained from an adult with an advanced solid tumor such as melanoma, head and neck, liver or kidney cancer. The chain joins TRBV6-1 to TRBJ2-7, with D tentatively TRBD1 or TRBD2 (5 bases each). The sample consisted of CD4+ or CD8+ T cells sorted from blood, taken in a trial of the OX40 agonist ivuxolimab. CDR3 in DNA: TGTGCCGGGGGTTGGGACGAGCAGTACTTC. Residues: CAGGWDEQYF.